This TCR beta chain was identified in a study of identical twins' blood T cells. The V and J ends lost 3 bases and 0 bases respectively, with 9 bases between them. This CDR3 is built from 14 residues. From germline, CDR1 is SQVTM and CDR2 ANQGSEA. As concerns this clonotype: Its matching antigen is unknown. This could be a read error, since a much larger clone is one nucleotide away.

Authors' processing steps: Each library had about 2 to 4 million CDR3 reads and about 85,000 to nearly 550,000 clonotypes. TCRdb fed the 5' RACE reads into MiXCR, producing one record per CDR3 protein. TCRdb's processing, not the study's, gives the V and J calls here. The table lists around 380,000 distinct CDR3 sequences, roughly 30% of them singletons. General study results and limits: Top TCRbeta clonotypes were shared more with twin than unrelated donors.

The sample taken for sequencing was PBMCs. The origin of this receptor is a woman aged 18 to 55 in good health. V gene TRBV29-1 combines with J gene TRBJ1-3, with D maybe TRBD1 (5 bases). The CDR3 DNA reads TGCAGCGTTGAGGGGGATGGCTCTGGAAACACCATATATTTT. Protein: CSVEGDGSGNTIYF.